This TCR beta chain was sequenced during a study of shared T cell receptors in the human thymus. The assay was immunoSEQ multiplex PCR, and TCRdb's table has in-frame clones only and misses some. The table includes 450,000 to 650,000 clones, approximately 80% detected once. The germline CDR1 and CDR2 sequences are MNHEY and SMNVEV (reference sequence). V lost 4 bases and J 1 base, leaving 11 bases between the germline ends. CDR3 size: 15 residues. These data are also associated with another study on human thymus T cells. From that report: The thymus tissue came from resections taken during corrective heart surgery. Thymic TCR repertoires of unrelated people reportedly overlapped highly.

Sequencing used thymocytes. The source is a boy less than two years old with a congenital heart defect. V and J are TRBV27 and TRBJ1-5; weak D call: TRBD1 (6 bases). The CDR3 nucleotides are TGTGCCAGCAGTTGGCGGACAGAAAGCAATCAGCCCCAGCATTTT. Its translation is CASSWRTESNQPQHF.